Given below is one TCR beta chain in context. Its antigen is unknown. Within the sample, other DNA sequences also encode this same CDR3. These data originate in a study of shared clonotypes between healthy human individuals. Terminally differentiated effector memory CD45RA+ cells were left out of the naive CD8 fraction, which was CD45RO-negative and positively selected for CCR7. The assay was immunoSEQ multiplex PCR, and TCRdb's table has in-frame clones only and misses some. The table includes millions of clones, 90% to 95% detected once. Per germline, CDR1 MNHEY and CDR2 SMNVEV (reference sequence). This CDR3 has 13 residues. V lost 0 bases and J lost 2, with 5 bases in between. Findings of the study overall: Sharing across four donors was seen in about 5% of naive CD4 clonotypes.

This clonotype originated in a man aged 18 to 29 in good health. Some clones in this sample may be carry-over from other donors' samples. The sequenced material came from naive CD8+ T cells from PBMCs. This chain uses TRBV27 with TRBJ2-7, with D unresolved. The CDR3 DNA reads TGTGCCAGCAGTTTATCCTTAACCTACGAGCAGTACTTC. Translation: CASSLSLTYEQYF.